The T cell receptor (beta chain) described here comes from a study of shared clonotypes between healthy human individuals. The V segment lost 8 bases and the J segment 5 bases; nucleotides outside the gene matches: 6. Germline V lookup: CDR1 SGHVS, CDR2 FQNEAQ. The CDR3 extends over 14 amino acids. TCRdb's table, derived via immunoSEQ multiplex PCR, lists solely in-frame clones and lacks some. Among a few million clones listed, 85% to 95% were seen once. The naive CD8 subset, CD45RO-negative cells positively selected for CCR7, excluded terminally differentiated effector memory CD45RA+ cells. The chain carries TRBV7-8 and TRBJ2-1; 10 bases line up with TRBD2. Sequenced material: naive CD8+ T cells from PBMCs. The receptor comes from a man between 18 and 35 years old in good health. Some clones in this sample may be carry-over from other donors' samples. CDR3 region: CASGTLAGDNEQFF. CDR3 DNA sequence: TGTGCCAGCGGAACTCTAGCGGGGGACAATGAGCAGTTCTTC. Full variable domain (rest looked up from reference TRBV7-8 and TRBJ2-1): GAGVSQSPRYKVAKRGQDVALRCDPISGHVSLFWYQQALGQGPEFLTYFQNEAQLDKSGLPSDRFFAERPEGSVSTLKIQRTQQEDSAVYLCASGTLAGDNEQFFGPGTRLTVL.